What follows describes a single TCR beta chain. Its specificity is not known. Data came from immunoSEQ multiplex PCR; TCRdb stores just in-frame clones and leaves some out. Of 6,000 or so clones listed, over 60% are singletons. These data are taken from a study of chemoradiotherapy in HPV16-positive cancers. The CDR3 has 12 residues. CDR1 SQVTM and CDR2 ANQGSEA come from the germline V gene. Germline trimming cut 7 bases from V and 1 base from J; bases unmatched to any gene: 2. General observations from the study: Only two HPV16-positive patients supplied the functional HPV-specificity definition. HPV-responsive T-cell expansion during chemoradiotherapy was linked to improved recurrence-free survival in HPV16-positive patients. During treatment, candidate HPV-specific clones and E7-related motifs expanded in tumor.

The TCR originated in a human donor with HPV-associated anogenital cancer. The rearrangement joins TRBV29-1 to TRBJ1-1, with 8 bases that match TRBD1. Sample collection was performed from a patient who underwent chemoradiotherapy. Here the CDR3 DNA reads TGCAGCGCCGGGACAGGGAACACTGAAGCTTTCTTT. It translates to CSAGTGNTEAFF. Supplemented by reference TRBV29-1 and TRBJ1-1, the full variable domain reads SAVISQKPSRDICQRGTSLTIQCQVDSQVTMMFWYRQQPGQSLTLIATANQGSEATYESGFVIDKFPISRPNLTFSTLTVSNMSPEDSSIYLCSAGTGNTEAFFGQGTRLTVV.